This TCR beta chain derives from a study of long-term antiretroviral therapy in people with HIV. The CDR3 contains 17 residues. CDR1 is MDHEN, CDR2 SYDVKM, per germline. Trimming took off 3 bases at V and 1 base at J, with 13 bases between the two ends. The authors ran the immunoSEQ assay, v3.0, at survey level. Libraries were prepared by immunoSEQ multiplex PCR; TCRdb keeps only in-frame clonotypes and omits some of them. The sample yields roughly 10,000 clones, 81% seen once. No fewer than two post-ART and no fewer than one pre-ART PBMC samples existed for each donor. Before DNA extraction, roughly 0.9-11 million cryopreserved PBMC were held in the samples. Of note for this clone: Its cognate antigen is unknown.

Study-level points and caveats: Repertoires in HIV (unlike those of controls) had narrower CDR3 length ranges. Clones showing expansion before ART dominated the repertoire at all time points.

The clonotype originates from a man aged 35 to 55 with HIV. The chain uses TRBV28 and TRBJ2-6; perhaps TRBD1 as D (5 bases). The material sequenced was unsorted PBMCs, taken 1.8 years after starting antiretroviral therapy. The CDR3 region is CASSLPGILSGANVLTF. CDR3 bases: TGTGCCAGCAGTTTGCCAGGGATCCTATCTGGGGCCAACGTCCTGACTTTC.